The present T cell receptor beta chain was sequenced within a study of beta chain features in type 1 diabetes. Study-wide results and limits: The question of HLA type influencing TCRB rearrangement was one that remained unresolved here. Within the patient group, naive, central memory and Treg TCRB repertoires appeared more similar to each other than within healthy donors. Shorter TCRB CDR3s, moderately but significantly so, were found in Type 1 diabetes patients in all four CD4+ subsets. PCR, the amplification step, might favor shorter templates, equally in patients and controls.

A remark on this clone: The antigen remains undetermined.

Germline-derived CDR1 and CDR2 are SGHDT and YYEEEE. CDR3 length: 13 amino acids. Germline trimming cut 1 base from V and 5 bases from J; bases unmatched to any gene: 3. Sequenced material consisted of expressed TCRB transcripts (all of the isolated RNA was reverse transcribed). The data were produced by immunoSEQ multiplex PCR, yet TCRdb's version contains in-frame clones alone and is incomplete. The table records around 160,000 clones, around 9% of them present only once. This chain links TRBV5-6 with TRBJ2-7, with 7 bases aligning to TRBD2. The receptor's source is a woman aged 25 to 39 with type 1 diabetes. The sample was central memory CD4+ T cells from blood. Here the CDR3 reads CASSLRLAHEQYF. For the CDR3, the DNA is TGTGCCAGCAGCTTGAGACTAGCACACGAGCAGTACTTC.